These T cell receptor beta chains were read from a single sample in a study of neurological immune-mediated disorders. TCRdb processed the 5' RACE reads anew with MiXCR; each CDR3 protein has one entry. The profile shows tens of thousands of distinct CDR3 sequences, about 9.4% of them singletons. The sample was PBMCs. The receptors shown here come from a man between 40 and 49 years old in good health. Each CDR3 is given with its conserved first and last residue. A D gene is named only where the DNA matches it firmly. Some rows mark clone size as missing; the rest say once, few, many or name a class of expanded clone.

J gene | D gene | V gene | clone size | CDR3 DNA | CDR3 protein
TRBJ2-3 | TRBD2 | TRBV9 | many | TGTGCCAGCAGCGGATTAGCGGGGGGGCGCACAGATACGCAGTATTTT | CASSGLAGGRTDTQYF
TRBJ1-5 | . | TRBV28 | . | TGTGCCAGCAGATCGGGTGCGGGCAATCAGCCCCATCATTTT | CASRSGAGNQPHHF
TRBJ2-1 | TRBD2 | TRBV20-1 | . | TGCAGTGAAGATAAGTTGCTAGCGGGAGGGGGGAGTGAGAAGTTCTTC | CSEDKLLAGGGSEKFF
TRBJ2-5 | TRBD2 | TRBV20-1 | many | TGCAGTGCCCTCCGGGGAGGGCAAGAGACCCAGTACTTC | CSALRGGQETQYF
TRBJ2-2 | . | TRBV7-2 | many | TGTGCCAGCAGCTGGGATCTAGACAGGGGGGAGCTGTTTTTT | CASSWDLDRGELFF
TRBJ2-1 | . | TRBV29-1 | many | TGCAGCGCCCGGCCAGACAATGAGCAGTTCTTC | CSARPDNEQFF
TRBJ1-5 | . | TRBV5-1 | . | TGCGCCAGCAGCCCTGTGGACAGTGATCAGCCCCAGCATTTT | CASSPVDSDQPQHF
TRBJ2-1 | . | TRBV20-1 | many | TGCAGTGCTAGAGACCCTCTCTCAATGACCCGGTACAATGAGCAGTTCTTC | CSARDPLSMTRYNEQFF
TRBJ2-5 | TRBD1 | TRBV7-9 | many | TGTGCCAGCAGCCCCATCCCTCAGGGGGCCCCCGAGGAGACCCAGTACTTC | CASSPIPQGAPEETQYF
TRBJ2-7 | . | TRBV11-2 | many | TGTGCCAGCAGCTTAGAGCGGGGTTTCACCTACGAGCAGTACTTC | CASSLERGFTYEQYF
TRBJ2-3 | . | TRBV7-9 | many | TGTGCCAGCAGGTCGACAGGAGGCACAGATACGCAGTATTTT | CASRSTGGTDTQYF
TRBJ2-3 | . | TRBV5-1 | many | TGCGCCAGCAGCCGGACAGACACAGATACGCAGTATTTT | CASSRTDTDTQYF
TRBJ2-2 | TRBD1 | TRBV10-3 | once | TGTGCCACACGGACAGGGAACACCGGGGAGCTGTTTTTT | CATRTGNTGELFF
TRBJ2-5 | TRBD2 | TRBV7-7 | many | TGTGCTAGCAGCGCCTTTCCTAGCGGGAGAGAGGAGACCCAGTACTTC | CASSAFPSGREETQYF
TRBJ2-1 | . | TRBV14 | many | TGTGCCAGCAGTCACCCGCCGGAGAGCTCCTACAATGAGCAGTTCTTC | CASSHPPESSYNEQFF
TRBJ2-1 | . | TRBV7-3 | many | TGTGCCAGCAGCTTAACCGGGTCGCCCCCCTCCTACAATGAGCAGTTCTTC | CASSLTGSPPSYNEQFF
TRBJ2-2 | TRBD1 | TRBV5-1 | many | TGCGCCAGCAGCTTGCAGACAGGGGCGAACACCGGGGAGCTGTTTTTT | CASSLQTGANTGELFF